These T cell receptor beta chains were read from a single sample in a study of response to subunit inactivated influenza vaccine. TCRdb analysed the RT-PCR reads with MiXCR anew, one entry per CDR3 protein. The sample lists 700,000 to 800,000 distinct CDR3 sequences; about a fifth were seen once. The specimen was PBMCs from blood, collected approximately 5 days after vaccination. These receptors came from a man over 45 who received an inactivated influenza vaccine. Each CDR3 is given with its conserved first and last residue. A D gene is named only where the DNA matches it firmly. Not every row has a clone size; where given, it reads once, few, many or a size class.

d_call,clone_size,j_call,v_call,cdr3_nt,cdr3_aa
TRBD1,few,TRBJ2-5,TRBV12-3/TRBV12-4,TGTGCCAGCAGCACCGACCTGCGGGACAGGGCGGAGACCCAGTACTTC,CASSTDLRDRAETQYF
TRBD2,few,TRBJ2-5,TRBV20-1,TGCAGTGCTAGTCGAGCGGGGACCCCAGAGACCCAGTACTTC,CSASRAGTPETQYF
-,-,TRBJ1-6,TRBV27,TGTGCCAGCAGACCGGGGTATAATTCACCCCTCCACTTT,CASRPGYNSPLHF
TRBD2,-,TRBJ2-7,TRBV20-1,TGCAGTGCTAGAAGAGAAGCTAGCGGGAGAGGCGAGCAGTACTTC,CSARREASGRGEQYF
TRBD2,few,TRBJ2-1,TRBV13,TGTGCCAGCAGCCCGGGACTAGCGGTGATCAATGAGCAGTTCTTC,CASSPGLAVINEQFF
TRBD1,many,TRBJ2-7,TRBV28,TGTGCCAGCAGGCGCGACAGGGGATCCTACGAGCAGTACTTC,CASRRDRGSYEQYF
TRBD2,-,TRBJ2-6,TRBV6-1,TGTGCCAGCACCAACGGGGGGGCTGGGGCCAACGTCCTGACTTTC,CASTNGGAGANVLTF
-,-,TRBJ1-4,TRBV4-3,TGCGCCAGCAGCCAAGAGTTCGGGATAACTAATGAAAAACTGTTTTTT,CASSQEFGITNEKLFF
TRBD2,-,TRBJ2-5,TRBV11-2,TGTGCCAGCAGCTTAGTGAGGGGAGGGACAGAGACCCAGTACTTC,CASSLVRGGTETQYF
-,few,TRBJ2-3,TRBV25-1,TGTGCCAGCAGTGATCGTTCGGGGGCCACAGATACGCAGTATTTT,CASSDRSGATDTQYF
-,many,TRBJ2-3,TRBV7-2,TGTGCCAGCAGCCCATCTAGCACAGATACGCAGTATTTT,CASSPSSTDTQYF
TRBD2,-,TRBJ2-5,TRBV11-2,TGTGCCAGCAGCTTAGTCCCGCAAACTAGCGGGGGGCAAGAGACCCAGTACTTC,CASSLVPQTSGGQETQYF
-,few,TRBJ2-3,TRBV20-1,TGCAGTGCTAGTGTAGCCCCAACGCAGTATTTT,CSASVAPTQYF
TRBD2,-,TRBJ2-7,TRBV6-1,TGTGCCAGTGAATCCGGGACTAGCCGCGAGCAGTACTTC,CASESGTSREQYF
-,-,TRBJ2-1,TRBV10-3,TGTGCCATCAGTGCCGGTATTGAGCAGTTCTTC,CAISAGIEQFF
TRBD1,few,TRBJ2-1,TRBV3-1,TGTGCCAGCAGCCTGACGTCAGGGGGCCCCGATGAGCAGTTCTTC,CASSLTSGGPDEQFF
TRBD1,many,TRBJ1-2,TRBV12-3/TRBV12-4,TGTGCCAGCAGCCAACAGGGGGCCTCTATCCTGGTCTACACCTTC,CASSQQGASILVYTF
-,-,TRBJ2-4,TRBV27,TGTGCCAGCACCTCCCAGACAGAAAACATTCAGTACTTC,CASTSQTENIQYF
-,few,TRBJ2-2,TRBV20-1,TGCAGTGCTAGTGGCTCCGAGAACACCGGGGAGCTGTTTTTT,CSASGSENTGELFF
-,-,TRBJ2-1,TRBV9,TGTGCCAGCAGCGTAGCAGCGGATGCTTACAATGAGCAGTTCTTC,CASSVAADAYNEQFF
-,many,TRBJ1-1,TRBV4-1,TGCGCCAGCAGCCAAGAGGAGGGCAGGGACACTGAAGCTTTCTTT,CASSQEEGRDTEAFF
TRBD1,-,TRBJ1-6,TRBV7-8,TGTGCCAGCAGCCGCAGGGGGTGGGATTCACCCCTCCACTTT,CASSRRGWDSPLHF
TRBD1,-,TRBJ1-3,TRBV27,TGTGCCAGCAGTTCCTCGCCGGACAGGGCTGCTGGAAACACCATATATTTT,CASSSSPDRAAGNTIYF
-,many,TRBJ2-5,TRBV20-1,TGCAGCCGGAAGGGGGGCCAAGAGACCCAGTACTTC,CSRKGGQETQYF
-,-,TRBJ2-7,TRBV20-1,TGCAGTGCTAGAGATGCGCGGACGTTAACCTACGAGCAGTACTTC,CSARDARTLTYEQYF